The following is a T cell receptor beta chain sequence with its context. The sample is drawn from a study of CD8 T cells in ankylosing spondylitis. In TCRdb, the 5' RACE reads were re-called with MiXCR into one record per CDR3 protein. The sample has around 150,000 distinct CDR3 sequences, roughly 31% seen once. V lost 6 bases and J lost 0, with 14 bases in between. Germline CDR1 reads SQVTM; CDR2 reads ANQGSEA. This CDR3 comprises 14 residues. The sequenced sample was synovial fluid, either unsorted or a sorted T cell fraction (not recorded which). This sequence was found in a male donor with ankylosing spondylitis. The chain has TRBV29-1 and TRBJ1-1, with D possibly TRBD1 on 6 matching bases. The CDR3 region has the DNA TGCAGCGTCCCCGCTAGGGGGTTGAACACTGAAGCTTTCTTT. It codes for CSVPARGLNTEAFF. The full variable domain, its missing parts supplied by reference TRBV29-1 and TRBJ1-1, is SAVISQKPSRDICQRGTSLTIQCQVDSQVTMMFWYRQQPGQSLTLIATANQGSEATYESGFVIDKFPISRPNLTFSTLTVSNMSPEDSSIYLCSVPARGLNTEAFFGQGTRLTVV.